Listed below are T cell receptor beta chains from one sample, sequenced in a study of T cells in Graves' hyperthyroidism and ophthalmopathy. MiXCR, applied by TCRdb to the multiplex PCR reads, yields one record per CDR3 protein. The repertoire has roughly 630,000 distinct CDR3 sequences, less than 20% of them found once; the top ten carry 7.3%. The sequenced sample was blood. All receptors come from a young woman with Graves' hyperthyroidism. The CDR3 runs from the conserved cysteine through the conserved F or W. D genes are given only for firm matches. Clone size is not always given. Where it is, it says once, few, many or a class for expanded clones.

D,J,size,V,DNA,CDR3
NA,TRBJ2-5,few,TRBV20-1,TGCAGTGCTAGAGATCCGGGGTGGACGGAGACCCAGTACTTC,CSARDPGWTETQYF
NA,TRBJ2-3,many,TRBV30,TGTGCCTGGAGTCCTTTGGCAGATACGCAGTATTTT,CAWSPLADTQYF
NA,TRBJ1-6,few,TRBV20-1,TGCAGTGCTAGTGCAGCTATTAATTCACCCCTCCACTTT,CSASAAINSPLHF
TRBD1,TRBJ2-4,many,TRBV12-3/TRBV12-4,TGTGCCAGCAGTCAGACAGGGCGTCCAAACATTCAGTACTTC,CASSQTGRPNIQYF
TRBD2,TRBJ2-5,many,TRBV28,TGTGCCAGCAGTCCCTCTAGCGGGACCGCAGAGACCCAGTACTTC,CASSPSSGTAETQYF
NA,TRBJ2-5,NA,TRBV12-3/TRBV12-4,TGTGCCAGCAGTTTGAGGCGTCAAGGGACCCAGTACTTC,CASSLRRQGTQYF
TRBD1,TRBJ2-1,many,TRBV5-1,TGCGCCAGCAGCATGACAGGGGGCGGAGAGCAGTTCTTC,CASSMTGGGEQFF
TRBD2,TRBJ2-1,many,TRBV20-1,TGCAGTGTGGCAGCGGGGTACAATGAGCAGTTCTTC,CSVAAGYNEQFF
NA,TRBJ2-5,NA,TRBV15,TGTGCCACCAGCAGAGATCGCGCAGCAAAAGAGACCCAGTACTTC,CATSRDRAAKETQYF
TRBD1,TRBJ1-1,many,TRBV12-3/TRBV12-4,TGTGCCAGCAGTTTTGAGTCAGGGGGCTGGACTGAAGCTTTCTTT,CASSFESGGWTEAFF
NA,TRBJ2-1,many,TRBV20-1,TGCAGTGCCCTAGGACTTAGCGATCTCAATGAGCAGTTCTTC,CSALGLSDLNEQFF
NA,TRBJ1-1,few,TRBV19,TGTGCCAGTATTCTAGACGTTTTCGACACTGAAGCTTTCTTT,CASILDVFDTEAFF
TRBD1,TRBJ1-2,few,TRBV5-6,TGTGCCAGCAGCTTGGTTGATGGGACAGCGCGAGGCTACACCTTC,CASSLVDGTARGYTF
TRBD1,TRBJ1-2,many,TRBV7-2,TGTGCCAGCAGCCCTGGACAGGCAAACTATGGCTACACCTTC,CASSPGQANYGYTF
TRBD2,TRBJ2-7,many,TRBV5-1,TGCGCCAGCAGCTTGGCCTTTCCTAGCGGGAGCTTTGATACCTACGAGCAGTACTTC,CASSLAFPSGSFDTYEQYF
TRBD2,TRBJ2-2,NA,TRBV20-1,TGCAGTGCTAGAGGGGACTTACTAGCGGGAGCGGTGGCCGGGGAGCTGTTTTTT,CSARGDLLAGAVAGELFF
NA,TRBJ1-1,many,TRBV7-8,TGTGCCAGCAGCTGGGGAACGGGGGACACTGAAGCTTTCTTT,CASSWGTGDTEAFF
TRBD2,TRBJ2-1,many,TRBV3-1,TGTGCCAGCAGCCAACTAGCGGGAGGCCATGAGCAGTTCTTC,CASSQLAGGHEQFF
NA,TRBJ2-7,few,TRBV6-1,TGTGCCAGCAGTACGCCCCAGGGGTCCAACTACGAGCAGTACTTC,CASSTPQGSNYEQYF
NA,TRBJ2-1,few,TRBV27,TGTGCCAGCAGTTTTACTAGGGAGTACAATGAGCAGTTCTTC,CASSFTREYNEQFF
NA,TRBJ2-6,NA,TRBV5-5,TGTGCCAGCAGCTTGGGAACTACCCTCTCTGGGGCCAACGTCCTGACTTTC,CASSLGTTLSGANVLTF
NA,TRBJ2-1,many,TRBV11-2,TGTGCCAGCAGCTTATCGCAGGGGGGGAGAGATGAGCAGTTCTTC,CASSLSQGGRDEQFF
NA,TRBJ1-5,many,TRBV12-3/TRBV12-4,TGTGCCAGCAGTTTAGGGTCAGAACTCTATCCGCCCCAGCATTTT,CASSLGSELYPPQHF
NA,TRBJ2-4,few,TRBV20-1,TGCAGTGCTAGAATTGTGGGGGGCAAAAACATTCAGTACTTC,CSARIVGGKNIQYF
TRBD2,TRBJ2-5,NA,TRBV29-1,TGCAGCGTTGATGGAGGGAGGGAGCAAGAGACCCAGTACTTC,CSVDGGREQETQYF
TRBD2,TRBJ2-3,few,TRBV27,TGTGCCAGCAGTTTATCGTGGGCTAGCGGGAGTGGAGATACGCAGTATTTT,CASSLSWASGSGDTQYF